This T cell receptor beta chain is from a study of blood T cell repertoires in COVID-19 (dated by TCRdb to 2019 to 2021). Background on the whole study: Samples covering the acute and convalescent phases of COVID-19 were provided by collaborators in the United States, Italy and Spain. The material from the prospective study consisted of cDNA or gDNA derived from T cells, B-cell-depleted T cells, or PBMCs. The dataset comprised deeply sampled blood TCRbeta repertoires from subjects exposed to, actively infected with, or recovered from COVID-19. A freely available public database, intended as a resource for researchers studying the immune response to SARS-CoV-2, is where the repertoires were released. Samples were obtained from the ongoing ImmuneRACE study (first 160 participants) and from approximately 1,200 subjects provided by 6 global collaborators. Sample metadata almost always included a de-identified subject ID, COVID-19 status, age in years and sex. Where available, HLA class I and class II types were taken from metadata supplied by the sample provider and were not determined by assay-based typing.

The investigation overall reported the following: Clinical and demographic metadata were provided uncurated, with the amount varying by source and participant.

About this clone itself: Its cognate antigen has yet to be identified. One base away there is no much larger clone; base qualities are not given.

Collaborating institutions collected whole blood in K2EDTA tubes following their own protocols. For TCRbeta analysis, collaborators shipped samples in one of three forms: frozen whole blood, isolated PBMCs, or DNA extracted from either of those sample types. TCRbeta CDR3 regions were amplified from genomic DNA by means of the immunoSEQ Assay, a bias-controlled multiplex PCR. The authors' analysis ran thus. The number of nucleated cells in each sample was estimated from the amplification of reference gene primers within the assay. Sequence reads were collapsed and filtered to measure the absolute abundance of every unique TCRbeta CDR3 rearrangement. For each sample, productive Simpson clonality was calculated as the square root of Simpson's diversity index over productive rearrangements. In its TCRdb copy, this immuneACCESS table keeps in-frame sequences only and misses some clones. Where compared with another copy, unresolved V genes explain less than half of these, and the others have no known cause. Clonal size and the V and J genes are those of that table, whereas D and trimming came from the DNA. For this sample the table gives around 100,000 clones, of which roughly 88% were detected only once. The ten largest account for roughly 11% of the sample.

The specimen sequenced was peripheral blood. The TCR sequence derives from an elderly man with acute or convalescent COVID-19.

CDR3 region: CASCLGSNSGNTIYF. The base sequence is TGTGCCAGCTGCCTTGGGAGTAACTCTGGAAACACCATATATTTT. The V and J segments used are TRBV28 and TRBJ1-3, with no D gene named confidently. According to the germline V gene, CDR1 reads MDHEN and CDR2 reads SYDVKM. The junction carries 14 bases between V and J, which are trimmed by 8 bases and 0 bases respectively. The CDR3 runs 15 residues from the cysteine to the phenylalanine. The read is trimmed to its CDR3 DNA, 45 bases read in frame from base 1.